This T cell receptor beta chain was sequenced during a study of cytomegalovirus exposure and HLA in healthy donors. Sequenced by immunoSEQ multiplex PCR; TCRdb stores in-frame clones only, minus some. Of over 75,000 clones in the sample, roughly 85% were seen once. The V gene's germline CDR1 is SGHNT and CDR2 YYREEE (reference sequence). J gave up 3 bases and V 3 bases, and 8 bases lay outside the gene matches. CDR3 size: 15 residues. The sequence was obtained from a man between 18 and 29 years old in good health and CMV-seropositive. The sequenced sample consisted of PBMCs. The chain combines TRBV5-4 with TRBJ2-7, with 8 bases identical to TRBD1. CDR3 residues: CASSSQPTGGYEQYF. CDR3 nucleotides: TGTGCCAGCAGCTCCCAACCCACAGGGGGCTACGAGCAGTACTTC.